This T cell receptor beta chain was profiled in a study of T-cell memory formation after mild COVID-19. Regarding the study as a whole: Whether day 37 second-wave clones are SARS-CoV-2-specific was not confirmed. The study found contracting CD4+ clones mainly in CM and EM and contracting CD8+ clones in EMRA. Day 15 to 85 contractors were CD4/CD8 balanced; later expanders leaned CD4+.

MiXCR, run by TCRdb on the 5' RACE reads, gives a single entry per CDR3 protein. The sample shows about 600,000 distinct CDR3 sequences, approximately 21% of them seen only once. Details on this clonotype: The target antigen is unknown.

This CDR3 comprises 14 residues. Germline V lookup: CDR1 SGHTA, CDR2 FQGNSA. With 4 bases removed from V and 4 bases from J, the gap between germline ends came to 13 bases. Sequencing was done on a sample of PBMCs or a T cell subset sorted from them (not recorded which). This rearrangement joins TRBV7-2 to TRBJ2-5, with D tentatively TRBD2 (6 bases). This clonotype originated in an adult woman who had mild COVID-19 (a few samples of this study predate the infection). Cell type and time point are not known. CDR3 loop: CASSSKGRRETQYF. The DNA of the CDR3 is TGTGCCAGCAGCTCAAAGGGGAGGAGAGAGACCCAGTACTTC.